The 10 T cell receptor beta chains in this list originate from one sample, sequenced in a study of cytomegalovirus exposure and HLA in healthy donors. The PCR used 60 Vbeta and 13 Jbeta primers. The protocol was immunoSEQ multiplex PCR, while the TCRdb copy is restricted to in-frame clones and leaves out a portion. The profile covers roughly 190,000 clones, with more than 75% appearing a single time and around 1.5% taken by the ten largest. The sample was PBMCs. The receptor source for this set is a woman aged 50 to 65 in good health and CMV-seronegative.

The V call is TRBV6-5, the J call TRBJ2-7; TRBD1 aligns across 8 bases. The CDR3 is made up of 12 amino acids. With V trimmed by 10 bases and J by 2 bases, 4 bases remained unmatched. The germline CDR1 and CDR2 sequences are MNHEY and SVGAGI. In nucleotides, the CDR3 is TGTGCCACCCAGGACAGGGCCTACGAGCAGTACTTC. It translates to CATQDRAYEQYF.

J is TRBJ2-1 and V is TRBV7-3, with unresolved D. Germline CDR1 SGHTA, CDR2 FQGTGA. The V gene lost 3 bases and the J gene lost 0 bases, with 9 bases spanning the gap. CDR3 length equals 15 residues. The CDR3 DNA reads TGTGCCAGCAGCTTCGCCGTTAGCTCCTACAATGAGCAGTTCTTC. Amino acids: CASSFAVSSYNEQFF.

The CDR3 nucleotides read TGTGCCAGCAGCTCCGGACAGGGACGCACCTACGAGCAGTACTTC. Amino acid sequence: CASSSGQGRTYEQYF. The V and J genes are TRBV11-1 and TRBJ2-7; TRBD1 agrees at 8 bases. There are 15 residues in the CDR3. Germline CDR1 is SGHAT and CDR2 is FQDESV (reference sequence). J was trimmed by 2 bases and V by 4 bases; bases with no gene match: 7.

The gene calls are TRBV7-2 and TRBJ2-5; a weak D match, TRBD1 (7 bases). There are 13 residues in the CDR3. The germline V gene encodes CDR1 SGHTA and CDR2 FQGNSA. The germline V and J ends were trimmed by 9 bases and 4 bases, with 15 bases remaining between them. CDR3 coding DNA: TGTGCCAGTGCTCAGGGGGGCGGAGAGACCCAGTACTTC. Protein product: CASAQGGGETQYF.

The V and J genes are TRBV14 and TRBJ2-7; 8 nucleotides align to TRBD1. Unmatched junction bases numbered 1, after V lost 1 base and J lost 2 bases. CDR1 is SGHDN and CDR2 is FVKESK in the germline V gene. The CDR3 totals 14 residues. The CDR3 bases are TGTGCCAGCAGCCAAGCCAGGGGGCCCTACGAGCAGTACTTC. Protein: CASSQARGPYEQYF. The full variable domain, its missing parts supplied by reference TRBV14 and TRBJ2-7, is EAGVTQFPSHSVIEKGQTVTLRCDPISGHDNLYWYRRVMGKEIKFLLHFVKESKQDESGMPNNRFLAERTGGTYSTLKVQPAELEDSGVYFCASSQARGPYEQYFGPGTRLTVT.

V usage is TRBV19 and J usage is TRBJ2-4, with 9 bases that match TRBD1. The CDR3 loop spans 12 amino acids. With 10 bases clipped from V and 5 bases from J, the junction kept 3 bases outside the gene matches. Per germline, CDR1 LNHDA and CDR2 SQIVND (reference sequence). The DNA of the CDR3 is TGTGCCACCGGGACAGGGCAAAACATTCAGTACTTC. It encodes CATGTGQNIQYF.

The chain joins TRBV18 to TRBJ2-1, with a weak D call TRBD2 (5 bases). Per the germline V gene, CDR1 is KGHSH and CDR2 is LQKENI. V lost 0 bases and J lost 0, with 9 bases in between. This CDR3 has 16 residues. The CDR3 DNA reads TGTGCCAGCTCACCACCGGGGAGACACTCCTACAATGAGCAGTTCTTC. Translation: CASSPPGRHSYNEQFF.

This clone occurred a few times. V is TRBV9 and J is TRBJ2-5; a weak D match, TRBD1 (8 bases). Trimming pared 2 bases from V and 3 bases from J, leaving 20 bases between. The CDR3 totals 17 residues. CDR1 is SGDLS, CDR2 YYNGEE, per germline. The CDR3 here is CASSVLDIQGGKETQYF. For the CDR3, the DNA is TGTGCCAGCAGCGTCCTAGATATACAGGGGGGGAAAGAGACCCAGTACTTC.

V gene TRBV9 combines with J gene TRBJ2-3, with TRBD2 identical over 8 bases. Germline V gene lookup returns CDR1 SGDLS and CDR2 YYNGEE. After removal of 3 bases from V and 4 bases from J, the junction contained 7 bases not matched to a gene. The CDR3 has 15 residues. The CDR3 reads CASSAAGGLSDTQYF. CDR3 in DNA: TGTGCCAGCAGCGCCGCGGGGGGCCTCTCAGATACGCAGTATTTT. The entire variable domain, with the rest obtained from reference TRBV9 and TRBJ2-3, is as follows: DSGVTQTPKHLITATGQRVTLRCSPRSGDLSVYWYQQSLDQGLQFLIQYYNGEERAKGNILERFSAQQFPDLHSELNLSSLELGDSALYFCASSAAGGLSDTQYFGPGTRLTVL.

The rearrangement joins TRBV7-2 to TRBJ1-2; D is ambiguous. The CDR3 has 13 amino acids. With 3 bases removed from V and 0 bases from J, the gap between germline ends came to 5 bases. The germline V gene has CDR1 SGHTA and CDR2 FQGNSA. The CDR3 is CASSFGANYGYTF. The CDR3, as DNA: TGTGCCAGCAGCTTCGGGGCTAACTATGGCTACACCTTC.